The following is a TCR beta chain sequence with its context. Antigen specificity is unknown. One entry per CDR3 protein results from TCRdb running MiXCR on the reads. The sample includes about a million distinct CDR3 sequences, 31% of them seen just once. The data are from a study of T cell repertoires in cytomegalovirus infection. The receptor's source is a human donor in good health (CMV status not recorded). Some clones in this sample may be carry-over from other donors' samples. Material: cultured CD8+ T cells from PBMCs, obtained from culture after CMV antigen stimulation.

CDR3 region: CASSFKDREGGELFF. CDR3 in DNA: TGTGCCAGCAGTTTCAAAGACAGGGAAGGCGGGGAGCTGTTTTTT. This chain connects TRBV28 to TRBJ2-2, with 7 positions matching TRBD1. Germline V lookup: CDR1 MDHEN, CDR2 SYDVKM. CDR3 length: 15 residues. V trimming: 3 bases; J trimming: 7 bases; junction bases outside the gene matches: 8.